Below are 20 T cell receptor beta chains sequenced from a single sample in a study of blood T cells in healthy people across ages. A second about 7 to 11 cycle PCR used barcoded and J-beta primers. TCRdb fed the 5' RACE reads into MiXCR, producing one record per CDR3 protein. The sample holds over a million distinct CDR3 sequences, 42% seen once. The material sequenced was blood. These receptors were collected from a woman under 30 in good health.

This chain links TRBV29-1 with TRBJ2-2; D remains ambiguous. Looked up from germline, CDR1 is SQVTM and CDR2 is ANQGSEA. This CDR3 spans 14 amino acids. V shed 5 bases and J shed 1 base, with 11 bases lying between them. CDR3 sequence (DNA): TGCAGCGTTAAGGACGGAATGAACACCGGGGAGCTGTTTTTT. Translation: CSVKDGMNTGELFF.

The chain carries TRBV6-1 and TRBJ2-5; weak D call: TRBD2 (5 bases). V lost 5 bases and J lost 11, with 30 bases in between. CDR3 length: 17 residues. The germline CDR1 and CDR2 sequences are MNHNS and SASEGT. CDR3 in DNA: TGTGCCAGCAGTCGTAAGAGCGGAGCGTCCGCTTCCAATGAGCAGTACTTC. This gives the protein CASSRKSGASASNEQYF.

This clonotype was observed a handful of times. The chain couples TRBV7-2 to TRBJ1-2; possible D gene TRBD1, 5 bases. Trimming cost V 3 bases and J 7 bases, with 15 bases left between them. CDR3 length equals 14 residues. Per germline, CDR1 SGHTA and CDR2 FQGNSA. The CDR3 DNA reads TGTGCCAGCAGCTTTGATGGGGGGATTGGTGGCTACACCTTC. This sequence encodes CASSFDGGIGGYTF.

The chain has TRBV12-3 or TRBV12-4 and TRBJ2-7; no clear D gene. Trimming removed 2 bases from V and 3 bases from J, with 14 bases in between. This CDR3 is built from 15 residues. CDR3 DNA: TGTGCCAGCAGTTTATTAGGGCAGACCCTCTACGAGCAGTACTTC. It specifies CASSLLGQTLYEQYF.

The chain employs TRBV7-8 and TRBJ2-1; 7 nucleotides line up with TRBD2. The CDR3 runs to 13 residues. CDR1 SGHVS and CDR2 FQNEAQ come from the germline V gene. V lost 5 bases to trimming and J lost 15 bases; unmatched junction nucleotides: 13. CDR3 region: CASSVREGKIWFF. The CDR3 DNA reads as TGTGCCAGCAGCGTAAGGGAGGGAAAAATTTGGTTCTTC. The whole variable domain, filled in from reference TRBV7-8 and TRBJ2-1, reads GAGVSQSPRYKVAKRGQDVALRCDPISGHVSLFWYQQALGQGPEFLTYFQNEAQLDKSGLPSDRFFAERPEGSVSTLKIQRTQQEDSAVYLCASSVREGKIWFFGPGTRLTVL.

The J gene is TRBJ1-2, the V gene TRBV6-1; TRBD1 agrees at 8 bases. V was clipped by 4 bases and J by 5 bases; unmatched bases: 9. CDR1 is MNHNS, CDR2 SASEGT, per germline. The length of the CDR3 is 15 residues. This CDR3 is CASSGRGQGRYGYTF. The DNA of the CDR3 is TGTGCCAGCAGTGGGAGAGGACAGGGTCGGTATGGCTACACCTTC.

This clonotype has only one observation. An end of the junction does not agree with germline; a read error may underlie this. This chain uses TRBV12-3 or TRBV12-4 with TRBJ2-3; TRBD2 aligns across 15 bases. CDR3 size: 17 residues. CDR3 coding DNA: TGTGCCAGCAGTTTAGGGGGACTAGCGGGGGGAACAGATATGCAGTATTTT. It specifies CASSLGGLAGGTDMQYF.

The table lists this clonotype with many counts. This may be a read error: a much more frequent sequence differs by one nucleotide. The chain couples TRBV12-3 or TRBV12-4 to TRBJ2-3, with D perhaps matching TRBD2 (7 bases). Trimming took 5 bases from V and 5 from J, leaving 14 bases between them. This CDR3 spans 14 amino acids. CDR3 DNA: TGTGCCAGCAGTGTTGGGGGGGCCGGAGATACGCAGTATTTT. Its translation: CASSVGGAGDTQYF.

This clonotype was counted between two and nine times. The chain combines TRBV6-1 with TRBJ2-7; perhaps D is TRBD1 or TRBD2 (5 bases each). Trimming removed 2 bases from V and 3 bases from J, with 11 bases in between. The CDR3 sequence is 14 residues long. Germline CDR1 is MNHNS and CDR2 is SASEGT. The CDR3 DNA follows: TGTGCCAGCAGTGAAACGGCAGGGAGCTACGAGCAGTACTTC. Protein: CASSETAGSYEQYF.

J is TRBJ1-6 and V is TRBV28; 7 bases match TRBD1. The V gene end was trimmed by 5 bases and the J gene end by 9 bases; junction bases not matched to a gene: 13. Germline-derived CDR1 and CDR2 are MDHEN and SYDVKM. The CDR3 loop spans 16 amino acids. The CDR3 sequence is CASSLGQDTLSSPLHF. CDR3 DNA sequence: TGTGCCAGCAGTCTTGGACAGGACACCCTTAGTTCACCCCTCCACTTT.

This clonotype was seen more than once but under ten times. The rearrangement joins TRBV5-6 to TRBJ2-1; D uncertain. V dropped 9 bases and J dropped 3 bases, with 13 bases sitting between them. There are 13 residues in the CDR3. The germline CDR1 and CDR2 sequences are SGHDT and YYEEEE. CDR3 sequence: CATPRSVYNEQFF. CDR3 nucleotide sequence: TGTGCCACCCCCCGGAGTGTCTACAATGAGCAGTTCTTC. The complete variable domain, with remaining parts taken from reference TRBV5-6 and TRBJ2-1, reads DAGVTQSPTHLIKTRGQQVTLRCSPKSGHDTVSWYQQALGQGPQFIFQYYEEEERQRGNFPDRFSGHQFPNYSSELNVNALLLGDSALYLCATPRSVYNEQFFGPGTRLTVL.

This rearrangement joins TRBV25-1 to TRBJ2-1; 13 positions agree with TRBD2. Germline CDR1 MGHDK, CDR2 SYGVNS. Germline trimming cut 3 bases from V and 7 bases from J; bases unmatched to any gene: 12. The CDR3 length is 18 residues. CDR3 amino acids: CASSDTRTSGSMRNEQFF. The CDR3 DNA is TGTGCCAGCAGTGACACCCGGACTAGCGGGAGTATGAGGAATGAGCAGTTCTTC.

The chain's CDR3 is CSASPQTHFSKNIQYF. DNA for the CDR3: TGCAGTGCTAGTCCTCAGACCCACTTTTCTAAAAACATTCAGTACTTC. The rearrangement links TRBV20-1 to TRBJ2-4, with D hard to call. V lost 3 bases, J lost 4 bases, and 19 bases lay in between. CDR1 and CDR2 from the germline V gene are DFQATT and SNEGSKA (reference sequence). The CDR3 spans 16 residues.

The V call is TRBV3-1, the J call TRBJ2-3, with D perhaps matching TRBD2 (6 bases). The V gene's germline CDR1 is LGHDT and CDR2 YNNKEL (reference sequence). With 4 bases removed from V and 5 bases from J, the gap between germline ends came to 19 bases. CDR3 length: 16 amino acids. CDR3 sequence reads: CASSPSTSPAGDTQYF. In nucleotides, the CDR3 is TGTGCCAGCAGCCCTTCAACTAGCCCCGCCGGAGATACGCAGTATTTT.

In its sample, this clonotype was seen a few times. The gene calls are TRBV6-1 and TRBJ1-1; D remains unclear. Trimming stripped 8 bases from V and 5 bases from J, with 12 bases between. The CDR3 is 12 residues long. The germline gives CDR1 MNHNS, CDR2 SASEGT. This chain's CDR3 is CASSRLGTEAFF. Here the CDR3 DNA reads TGTGCCAGCTCCCGTTTGGGGACTGAAGCTTTCTTT.

This clonotype was counted between two and nine times. V is TRBV10-3 and J is TRBJ2-3; D remains unclear. Germline lookup yields CDR1 ENHRY and CDR2 SYGVKD. The germline V and J ends were trimmed by 3 bases and 2 bases, with 12 bases remaining between them. This CDR3 region has 15 residues. The CDR3 sequence: CAISEGTTLTDTQYF. As DNA, the CDR3 is TGTGCCATCAGTGAAGGCACCACGCTCACAGATACGCAGTATTTT.

CDR3 residues: CASSGGGAGEHYEQYF. CDR3 nucleotides: TGTGCCAGCAGTGGCGGGGGCGCGGGGGAACACTACGAGCAGTACTTC. V usage is TRBV25-1 and J usage is TRBJ2-7, with D possibly being TRBD2 (7 bases). The CDR3 totals 16 residues. V lost 4 bases and J lost 3, with 19 bases in between. From germline, CDR1 is MGHDK and CDR2 SYGVNS.

The chain joins TRBV7-2 to TRBJ1-6; D ambiguous. V lost 6 bases, J lost 5 bases, and 14 bases lay in between. The CDR3 extends over 15 amino acids. CDR1 is SGHTA and CDR2 is FQGNSA in the germline V gene. CDR3 residues: CASRVGSTDNSPLHF. The CDR3 DNA reads as TGTGCCAGCAGAGTCGGAAGCACAGATAATTCACCCCTCCACTTT. The full variable domain, its missing parts supplied by reference TRBV7-2 and TRBJ1-6, is GAGVSQSPSNKVTEKGKDVELRCDPISGHTALYWYRQSLGQGLEFLIYFQGNSAPDKSGLPSDRFSAERTGGSVSTLTIQRTQQEDSAVYLCASRVGSTDNSPLHFGNGTRLTVT.

CDR3 amino acids: CAIGGITDEQFF. The CDR3 DNA is TGTGCCATCGGGGGAATTACTGATGAGCAGTTCTTC. The chain combines TRBV10-3 with TRBJ2-1; the D gene could be TRBD1 or TRBD2 (5 bases each). Germline loops: CDR1 ENHRY, CDR2 SYGVKD. CDR3 size: 12 residues. V lost 8 bases and J 8 bases, leaving 13 bases between the germline ends.

The chain combines TRBV6-5 with TRBJ1-1; D is undetermined. Trimming stripped 0 bases from V and 4 bases from J, with 9 bases between. In germline, CDR1 is MNHEY, CDR2 SVGAGI. This CDR3 is 14 amino acids long. The CDR3 nucleotides are TGTGCCAGCAGTTACTCCGCGGGGTTCACTGAAGCTTTCTTT. Protein: CASSYSAGFTEAFF.